Following are 25 T cell receptor beta chains from one sample sequenced in a study of T cell clones after liver transplantation. Libraries were prepared by immunoSEQ multiplex PCR; TCRdb keeps only in-frame clonotypes and omits some of them. The sample holds 65,000 to 80,000 clones; about four fifths are singletons and the top ten take 0.45% to 0.65%. Source: CD4+ T cells from blood, taken before liver transplant. These receptors all come from a human donor who received a liver transplant.

V gene TRBV27 combines with J gene TRBJ2-3; TRBD2 might be the D (6 bases). CDR3 size: 16 residues. V shed 2 bases and J shed 0 bases, with 12 bases lying between them. The germline V gene encodes CDR1 MNHEY and CDR2 SMNVEV (reference sequence). CDR3 loop: CASSLSRRGSTDTQYF. The CDR3 region has the DNA TGTGCCAGCAGTTTAAGTAGGCGGGGCAGCACAGATACGCAGTATTTT.

This rearrangement joins TRBV5-4 to TRBJ1-1, with D perhaps matching TRBD1 (6 bases). Trimming removed 4 bases at V and 1 base at J, with 17 bases between. The CDR3 covers 16 residues. The germline V gene has CDR1 SGHNT and CDR2 YYREEE (reference sequence). The CDR3 coding sequence is TGTGCCAGCAGCCCGAAAGGGGGTTTATCGAACACTGAAGCTTTCTTT. It codes for CASSPKGGLSNTEAFF.

The chain links TRBV11-2 to TRBJ2-7, with 9 positions matching TRBD1. The CDR3 runs 15 residues. The germline V gene encodes CDR1 SGHAT and CDR2 FQNNGV. J gave up 4 bases and V 4 bases, and 8 bases lay outside the gene matches. The CDR3: CASSSLRDRVYEQYF. The DNA for the CDR3 is TGTGCCAGCAGCTCCCTCCGGGACAGGGTGTACGAGCAGTACTTC.

The chain carries TRBV18 and TRBJ2-1; D is unclear. V was clipped by 2 bases and J by 3 bases, with 5 bases between them. Germline CDR1 KGHSH, CDR2 LQKENI. This CDR3 is built from 13 residues. DNA for the CDR3: TGTGCCAGCTCACCAGTAGGCTACAATGAGCAGTTCTTC. The encoded protein is CASSPVGYNEQFF.

The chain employs TRBV4-1 and TRBJ1-1; a weak D match, TRBD1 (5 bases). Germline-derived CDR1 and CDR2 are MGHRA and YSYEKL. This CDR3 spans 14 amino acids. V dropped 1 base and J dropped 2 bases, with 8 bases sitting between them. CDR3 amino acids: CASSQGRGNTEAFF. CDR3 nucleotides: TGCGCCAGCAGCCAAGGGAGGGGAAACACTGAAGCTTTCTTT.

The chain couples TRBV6-5 to TRBJ1-1; D is unclear. CDR3 length equals 14 residues. V was cut by 1 base and J by 7 bases, with 13 bases left in between. CDR1 is MNHEY and CDR2 is SVGAGI in the germline V gene. The CDR3 bases are TGTGCCAGCAGTTACTTAGGGCCGAATGGTGAAGCTTTCTTT. This gives the protein CASSYLGPNGEAFF.

There are a few counts of this clone. This chain joins TRBV4-1 and TRBJ1-5; D unresolved. The CDR3 sequence is 15 residues long. V was shortened by 1 base and J by 9 bases, with 16 bases between the two germline ends. Germline lookup yields CDR1 MGHRA and CDR2 YSYEKL. This CDR3 reads CASSQAEGWRRPQHF. CDR3 sequence (DNA): TGCGCCAGCAGCCAAGCCGAAGGCTGGAGGCGGCCCCAGCATTTT.

V and J are TRBV11-2 and TRBJ2-1; 9 positions match TRBD1. With V trimmed by 1 base and J by 1 base, 2 bases remained unmatched. The germline V gene has CDR1 SGHAT and CDR2 FQNNGV. This CDR3 contains 16 residues. The DNA of the CDR3 is TGTGCCAGCAGCTTAGTAGGGACAGGGTCCTACAATGAGCAGTTCTTC. Its protein product is CASSLVGTGSYNEQFF.

The chain uses TRBV18 and TRBJ2-1, with 8 bases identical to TRBD2. CDR3 length: 16 residues. Unmatched junction bases numbered 5, after V lost 2 bases and J lost 2 bases. In germline, CDR1 is KGHSH, CDR2 LQKENI. The DNA of the CDR3 is TGTGCCAGCTCACCAGAAAGCGGGGGAACCTACAATGAGCAGTTCTTC. As protein: CASSPESGGTYNEQFF.

The chain is built from TRBV18 and TRBJ1-2; 9 positions agree with TRBD1. Germline loops: CDR1 KGHSH, CDR2 LQKENI. This CDR3 region has 15 residues. V lost 2 bases and J lost 3; bases outside the gene matches: 4. The CDR3 DNA sequence: TGTGCCAGCTCACCAGACAGGGGGTTTCACTATGGCTACACCTTC. It codes for CASSPDRGFHYGYTF.

This clone was seen a single time. Other DNA sequences in this specimen translate into the identical CDR3. V gene TRBV18 combines with J gene TRBJ2-7; 7 nucleotides match TRBD1. V lost 6 bases, J lost 2 bases, and 7 bases stayed unmatched. Germline V gene data show CDR1 as KGHSH and CDR2 as LQKENI. This CDR3 comprises 14 residues. As DNA, the CDR3 is TGTGCCAGCTCGCCTAGACAGGGAACCTACGAGCAGTACTTC. This gives the protein CASSPRQGTYEQYF.

This clone has only a few counts. J is TRBJ1-1 and V is TRBV10-2; 9 nucleotides align to TRBD1. This CDR3 has 15 residues. Germline CDR1 WSHSY, CDR2 SAAADI. J lost 6 bases, V lost 0 bases, and 5 bases had no gene match. CDR3 sequence reads: CASSESTGQGSEAFF. The CDR3 DNA reads as TGCGCCAGCAGTGAGTCGACGGGACAGGGTTCTGAAGCTTTCTTT.

The chain combines TRBV19 with TRBJ2-7; 8 bases are shared with TRBD2. Germline assignment: CDR1 LNHDA and CDR2 SQIVND (reference sequence). This CDR3 contains 13 residues. After removal of 4 bases from V and 6 bases from J, the junction contained 5 bases not matched to a gene. The CDR3 loop is CASSSGRSLEQYF. Here the CDR3 DNA reads TGTGCCAGTAGTAGCGGGAGGAGCCTCGAGCAGTACTTC. The variable domain in full, with the rest retrieved from reference TRBV19 and TRBJ2-7, is DGGITQSPKYLFRKEGQNVTLSCEQNLNHDAMYWYRQDPGQGLRLIYYSQIVNDFQKGDIAEGYSVSREKKESFPLTVTSAQKNPTAFYLCASSSGRSLEQYFGPGTRLTVT.

This chain joins TRBV18 and TRBJ2-2; 8 positions match TRBD1. V was pared by 2 bases and J by 4 bases, with 6 bases of the junction left unmatched. The CDR3 has 16 amino acids. From germline, CDR1 is KGHSH and CDR2 LQKENI. CDR3 loop: CASSPAGQGSTGELFF. In nucleotides, the CDR3 is TGTGCCAGCTCACCAGCCGGACAGGGAAGCACCGGGGAGCTGTTTTTT.

The V and J genes are TRBV5-1 and TRBJ2-4; D tentatively fits TRBD1 or TRBD2 (5 bases each). Trimming left V 3 bases short and J 3 bases short, with 10 bases between. The length of the CDR3 is 14 residues. CDR1 and CDR2 from the germline V gene are SGHRS and YFSETQ. Here the CDR3 reads CASSSSGGKNIQYF. CDR3 nucleotide sequence: TGCGCCAGCAGCTCTAGTGGGGGCAAAAACATTCAGTACTTC.

The V and J genes are TRBV11-2 and TRBJ1-5; 9 nucleotides match TRBD1. This CDR3 comprises 15 residues. The V segment lost 1 base and the J segment 6 bases; nucleotides outside the gene matches: 4. Looked up from germline, CDR1 is SGHAT and CDR2 is FQNNGV. CDR3: CASSLGGQGTQPQHF. DNA for the CDR3: TGTGCCAGCAGCTTAGGTGGACAGGGGACTCAGCCCCAGCATTTT.

The V call is TRBV27, the J call TRBJ1-1, with a weak D call TRBD1 (5 bases). This CDR3 has 15 residues. Germline values: CDR1 MNHEY, CDR2 SMNVEV (reference sequence). The germline V and J ends were trimmed by 5 bases and 0 bases, with 13 bases remaining between them. CDR3 amino acids: CASSLGTAMNTEAFF. In DNA form, the CDR3 reads TGTGCCAGCAGTCTTGGGACGGCAATGAACACTGAAGCTTTCTTT.

This clone has more than one count but fewer than ten. The chain recombines TRBV27 with TRBJ2-3; TRBD2 matches at 10 bases. This CDR3 has 16 amino acids. Germline V gene lookup returns CDR1 MNHEY and CDR2 SMNVEV (reference sequence). The junction had 3 bases not matched to a gene; V was cut back by 2 bases and J by 1 base. DNA of the CDR3: TGTGCCAGCAGTTTACTCGGGACTAGCGGCACAGATACGCAGTATTTT. Protein sequence: CASSLLGTSGTDTQYF.

The chain recombines TRBV5-1 with TRBJ1-4, with unresolved D. This CDR3 spans 15 amino acids. CDR1 and CDR2 from the germline V gene are SGHRS and YFSETQ. The V end lost 0 bases, the J end lost 0 bases, and 6 bases lay between the germline ends. The CDR3 region is CASSLGSSTNEKLFF. CDR3 bases: TGCGCCAGCAGCTTGGGGAGCTCAACTAATGAAAAACTGTTTTTT.

The rearrangement uses TRBV4-1 and TRBJ2-7; 14 nucleotides align to TRBD2. CDR1 and CDR2 (germline): MGHRA, YSYEKL. V was pared by 3 bases and J by 0 bases, with 7 bases of the junction left unmatched. This CDR3 is 18 amino acids long. The CDR3 spells CASSHGLAGGRRSYEQYF. The CDR3 DNA is TGCGCCAGCAGCCACGGACTAGCGGGAGGCAGGCGCTCCTACGAGCAGTACTTC.

The chain links TRBV30 to TRBJ2-3; 9 bases map to TRBD1. CDR1 GTSNPN and CDR2 SVGIG come from the germline V gene (reference sequence). The CDR3 consists of 13 residues. This chain's CDR3 is CAADRGGGDTQYF. The CDR3 nucleotides are TGTGCTGCGGACAGGGGAGGGGGAGATACGCAGTATTTT.

The rearrangement uses TRBV28 and TRBJ2-1; 7 nucleotides agree with TRBD2. Germline V gives CDR1 MDHEN, CDR2 SYDVKM. Trimming removed 4 bases from V and 12 bases from J; junction bases left unmatched: 6. The CDR3 is 12 amino acids. CDR3 loop: CASSWGGAAQFF. The DNA of the CDR3 is TGTGCCAGCAGTTGGGGAGGGGCGGCGCAGTTCTTC.

The chain joins TRBV19 to TRBJ1-1; D gene unclear. The germline CDR1 and CDR2 sequences are LNHDA and SQIVND (reference sequence). The CDR3 is 13 amino acids. Trimming left V 4 bases short and J 5 bases short, with 11 bases between. CDR3 DNA sequence: TGTGCCAGTAGTAAGAACTACGGGACTGAAGCTTTCTTT. Its protein is CASSKNYGTEAFF.

The genes are TRBV5-1 and TRBJ1-1, with D hard to call. Germline V gives CDR1 SGHRS, CDR2 YFSETQ. The CDR3 contains 13 residues. V was shortened by 0 bases and J by 10 bases, with 13 bases between the two germline ends. CDR3 sequence: CASSLAPSDGAFF. CDR3 nucleotides: TGCGCCAGCAGCTTGGCACCTTCTGACGGAGCTTTCTTT.

The genes are TRBV5-1 and TRBJ2-6; D is ambiguous. Trimming cost V 3 bases and J 1 base, with 8 bases left between them. The germline CDR1 and CDR2 sequences are SGHRS and YFSETQ. The CDR3 is 15 amino acids. CDR3 sequence (DNA): TGCGCCAGCAGCTCTCGAAGATCTGGGGCCAACGTCCTGACTTTC. Translated: CASSSRRSGANVLTF. Looking up the rest from reference TRBV5-1 and TRBJ2-6 gives the full variable domain: KAGVTQTPRYLIKTRGQQVTLSCSPISGHRSVSWYQQTPGQGLQFLFEYFSETQRNKGNFPGRFSGRQFSNSRSEMNVSTLELGDSALYLCASSSRRSGANVLTFGAGSRLTVL.